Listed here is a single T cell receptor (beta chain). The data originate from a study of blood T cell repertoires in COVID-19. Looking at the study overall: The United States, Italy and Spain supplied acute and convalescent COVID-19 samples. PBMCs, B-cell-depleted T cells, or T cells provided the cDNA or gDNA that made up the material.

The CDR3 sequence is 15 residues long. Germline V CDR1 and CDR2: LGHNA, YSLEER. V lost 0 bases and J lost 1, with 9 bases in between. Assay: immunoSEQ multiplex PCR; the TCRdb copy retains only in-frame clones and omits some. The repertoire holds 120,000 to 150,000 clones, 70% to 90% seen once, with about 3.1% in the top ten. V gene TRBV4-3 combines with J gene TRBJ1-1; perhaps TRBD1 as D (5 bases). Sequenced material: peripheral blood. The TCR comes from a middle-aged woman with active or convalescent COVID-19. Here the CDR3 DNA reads TGCGCCAGCAGCCAAGACAGGGTGGGGAACACTGAAGCTTTCTTT. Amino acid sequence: CASSQDRVGNTEAFF.